The next 14 T cell receptor beta chains were all read from a single sample in a study of OX40 agonist ivuxolimab in advanced cancers. Repertoires were generated with immunoSEQ multiplex PCR, while TCRdb's copy carries only in-frame clones and drops some. The sample includes approximately 76,000 clones, roughly 86% of them seen just once. Sample: CD4+ or CD8+ T cells sorted from blood, taken in a trial of the OX40 agonist ivuxolimab. The source is an adult with an advanced solid tumor such as melanoma, head and neck, liver or kidney cancer.

The CDR3 loop is CASSTTGAGGYTF. The DNA for the CDR3 is TGTGCCAGCAGTACCACAGGGGCGGGGGGCTACACCTTC. The rearrangement joins TRBV28 to TRBJ1-2, with 7 bases matching TRBD1. The CDR3 contains 13 residues. V was clipped by 5 bases and J by 8 bases; unmatched bases: 8. CDR1 is MDHEN, CDR2 SYDVKM, per germline.

J is TRBJ1-6 and V is TRBV7-2; 9 bases map to TRBD1. Trimming took 5 bases from V and 10 from J; bases not matched to a gene: 9. Germline lookup yields CDR1 SGHTA and CDR2 FQGNSA. There are 15 residues in the CDR3. Here the CDR3 reads CASSPGTGSYSPLHF. The CDR3, as DNA: TGTGCCAGCAGCCCCGGGACAGGGTCTTACTCACCCCTCCACTTT.

The chain has TRBV10-3 and TRBJ2-2; D may be TRBD1 (5 bases). Germline V gene data show CDR1 as ENHRY and CDR2 as SYGVKD. V lost 7 bases and J 0 bases, leaving 6 bases between the germline ends. The CDR3 extends over 13 amino acids. CDR3: CAINRPNTGELFF. The CDR3 DNA is TGTGCCATCAACAGGCCGAACACCGGGGAGCTGTTTTTT.

The chain links TRBV19 to TRBJ2-2; 9 bases fit TRBD2. Trimming took 6 bases from V and 2 from J; bases not matched to a gene: 7. The CDR3 has 16 amino acids. Germline CDR1 and CDR2: LNHDA and SQIVND (reference sequence). The CDR3 sequence is CASRNLLAGNTGELFF. The DNA for the CDR3 is TGTGCCAGTAGAAACCTCCTAGCGGGAAACACCGGGGAGCTGTTTTTT.

This clone was seen a handful of times. The rearrangement links TRBV28 to TRBJ1-1; 7 bases match TRBD1. Trimming cost V 1 base and J 0 bases; bases outside gene matches: 2. Germline values: CDR1 MDHEN, CDR2 SYDVKM. The CDR3 loop spans 15 amino acids. The CDR3 DNA is TGTGCCAGCAGTTTATCGGACAGGCTGAACACTGAAGCTTTCTTT. Translation gives CASSLSDRLNTEAFF.

The V gene is TRBV18, the J gene TRBJ1-3, with 8 bases aligning to TRBD1. The CDR3 totals 15 residues. V gave up 6 bases and J gave up 0 bases; unmatched junction bases: 4. The germline CDR1 and CDR2 sequences are KGHSH and LQKENI. This CDR3 reads CASSQDRVSGNTIYF. In nucleotides, the CDR3 is TGTGCCAGCTCGCAGGACAGGGTCTCTGGAAACACCATATATTTT.

This clone turned up a few times. The V call is TRBV7-9, the J call TRBJ2-7; D call uncertain. The V and J ends lost 1 base and 5 bases respectively, with 9 bases between them. Germline CDR1 reads SEHNR; CDR2 reads FQNEAQ (reference sequence). The CDR3 runs to 13 residues. DNA of the CDR3: TGTGCCAGCAGCTTAGGACCCTGGGACGAGCAGTACTTC. Its protein product is CASSLGPWDEQYF.

A few counts support this clone. The rearrangement links TRBV5-1 to TRBJ1-1; no definite D call. Germline V gene sequence: CDR1 SGHRS, CDR2 YFSETQ. V lost 3 bases and J lost 8, with 14 bases in between. This CDR3 region has 13 residues. In DNA, the CDR3 is TGCGCCAGCAGCTCAGGAATCTTCAGGGAAGCTTTCTTT. Translated, it gives CASSSGIFREAFF.

V usage is TRBV2 and J usage is TRBJ1-4; D is unclear. Between the trimmed V and J ends, which lost 4 bases and 6 bases, there was a span of 3 bases. The CDR3 has 11 residues. The germline V gene has CDR1 SNHLY and CDR2 FYNNEI. The CDR3 spells CASSADEKLFF. In nucleotides, the CDR3 is TGTGCCAGCAGTGCGGATGAAAAACTGTTTTTT.

The chain links TRBV6-4 to TRBJ2-7, with D perhaps matching TRBD1 or TRBD2 (5 bases each). CDR1 and CDR2 from the germline V gene are MRHNA and SNTAGT. The CDR3 spans 15 residues. V was shortened by 2 bases and J by 2 bases, with 13 bases between the two germline ends. The CDR3 here is CASSDPRDPTYEQYF. The CDR3 DNA follows: TGTGCCAGCAGTGACCCCCGGGACCCGACCTACGAGCAGTACTTC.

This sequence joins TRBV27 and TRBJ1-1; D unresolved. Between the trimmed V and J ends, which lost 2 bases and 1 base, there was a span of 17 bases. Germline V gives CDR1 MNHEY, CDR2 SMNVEV (reference sequence). The CDR3 runs to 17 residues. CDR3 region: CASSLAKFSARNTEAFF. CDR3 nucleotide sequence: TGTGCCAGCAGTTTAGCCAAATTTAGCGCGAGGAACACTGAAGCTTTCTTT.

This sequence joins TRBV19 and TRBJ2-5; 11 bases align to TRBD2. The germline gives CDR1 LNHDA, CDR2 SQIVND (reference sequence). This CDR3 is built from 16 residues. The V segment lost 5 bases and the J segment 4 bases; nucleotides outside the gene matches: 9. This CDR3 reads CASSPPHLAGGETQYF. CDR3 in DNA: TGTGCCAGTAGTCCACCCCATCTAGCGGGGGGAGAGACCCAGTACTTC. The full variable domain, in which reference TRBV19 and TRBJ2-5 provide the parts outside the CDR3, is DGGITQSPKYLFRKEGQNVTLSCEQNLNHDAMYWYRQDPGQGLRLIYYSQIVNDFQKGDIAEGYSVSREKKESFPLTVTSAQKNPTAFYLCASSPPHLAGGETQYFGPGTRLLVL.

This chain links TRBV4-1 with TRBJ2-1, with TRBD2 matching over 13 bases. Germline V gene sequence: CDR1 MGHRA, CDR2 YSYEKL. CDR3 length: 17 residues. Germline trimming cut 3 bases from V and 8 bases from J; bases unmatched to any gene: 10. CDR3 sequence reads: CASSHASGLAGYDEQFF. For the CDR3, the DNA is TGCGCCAGCAGCCATGCTTCGGGACTAGCGGGATATGATGAGCAGTTCTTC.

V is TRBV2 and J is TRBJ1-5; TRBD1 is a possible D gene (5 bases). Trimming shortened V by 3 bases and J by 5 bases, and 14 bases separated the two germline ends. Germline V gives CDR1 SNHLY, CDR2 FYNNEI. CDR3 length equals 15 residues. For the CDR3, the DNA is TGTGCCAGCAGTGAGGTACAGGTTTCGTATCAGCCCCAGCATTTT. Its protein is CASSEVQVSYQPQHF.